The present TCR beta chain was sequenced within a study of CD8 T cells in Susac syndrome. High-throughput TCR beta sequencing covered peripheral CD8+ and CD4+ T cells. The multiple sclerosis controls consisted of treatment-naive patients with relapsing-remitting disease, either stable or active. Negative isolation was used for CD8+ and CD4+ T cells and FACS enrichment for TEMRA cells. Random hexamers were used to reverse transcribe roughly 0.45 to 1 ug of RNA. Amplification of TCR beta CDR3 used immunoSEQ multiplex PCR across 54 Vbeta and 13 Jbeta. TCRdb reprocessed the immunoSEQ multiplex PCR reads with MiXCR, giving one entry per CDR3 protein. The data hold approximately 71,000 distinct CDR3 sequences, with nearly 96% observed a single time. This clonotype was seen only once. The V gene end was trimmed by 4 bases and the J gene end by 3 bases; junction bases not matched to a gene: 9. The CDR3 is 16 amino acids. Germline CDR1 SGHRS, CDR2 YFSETQ.

This sequence originates from a human donor with multiple sclerosis. Input material: CD4+ T cells from PBMCs. The rearrangement uses TRBV5-1 and TRBJ2-5, with 10 nucleotides matching TRBD2. The CDR3 coding sequence is TGCGCCAGCAGCCTCGGGCTAGCGGGGGTAGAAGAGACCCAGTACTTC. Its protein is CASSLGLAGVEETQYF.